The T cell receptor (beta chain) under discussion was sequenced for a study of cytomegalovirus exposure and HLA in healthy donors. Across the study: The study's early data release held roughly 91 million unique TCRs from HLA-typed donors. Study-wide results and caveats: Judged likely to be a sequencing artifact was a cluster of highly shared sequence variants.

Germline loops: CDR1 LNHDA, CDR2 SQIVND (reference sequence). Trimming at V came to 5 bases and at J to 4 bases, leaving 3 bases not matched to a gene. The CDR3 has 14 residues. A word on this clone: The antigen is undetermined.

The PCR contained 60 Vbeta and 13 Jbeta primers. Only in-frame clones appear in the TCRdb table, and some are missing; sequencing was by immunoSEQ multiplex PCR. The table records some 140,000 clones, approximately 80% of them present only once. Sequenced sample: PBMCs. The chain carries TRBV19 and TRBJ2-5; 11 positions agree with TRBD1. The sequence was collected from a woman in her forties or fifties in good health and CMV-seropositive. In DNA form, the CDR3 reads TGTGCCAGTAGTGAGGGACAGGGGGGAGAGACCCAGTACTTC. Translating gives CASSEGQGGETQYF.